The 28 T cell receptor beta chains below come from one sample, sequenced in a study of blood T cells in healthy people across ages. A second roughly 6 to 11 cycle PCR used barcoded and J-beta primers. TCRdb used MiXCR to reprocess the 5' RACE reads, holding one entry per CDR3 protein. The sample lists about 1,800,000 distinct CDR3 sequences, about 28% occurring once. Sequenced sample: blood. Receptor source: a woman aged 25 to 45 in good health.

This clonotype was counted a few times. The CDR3 spells CASSQLPRLEQYF. For the CDR3, the DNA is TGCGCCAGCAGCCAACTCCCACGACTAGAGCAGTACTTC. The chain links TRBV4-1 to TRBJ2-7; perhaps TRBD2 as D (5 bases). V lost 2 bases and J 7 bases, leaving 12 bases between the germline ends. Germline V gives CDR1 MGHRA, CDR2 YSYEKL. The length of the CDR3 is 13 residues.

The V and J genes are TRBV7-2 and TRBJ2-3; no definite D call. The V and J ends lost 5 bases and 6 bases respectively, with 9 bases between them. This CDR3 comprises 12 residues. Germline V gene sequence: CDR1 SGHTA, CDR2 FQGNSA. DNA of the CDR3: TGTGCCAGCAGCCCCATTGGGGATACGCAGTATTTT. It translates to CASSPIGDTQYF.

The CDR3 DNA sequence: TGCGCCAGCAGCTTGCCGGGGGAACGCGCAGATACGCAGTATTTT. Translating gives CASSLPGERADTQYF. The V call is TRBV5-1, the J call TRBJ2-3, with a weak D call TRBD2 (6 bases). Looked up from germline, CDR1 is SGHRS and CDR2 is YFSETQ. This CDR3 spans 15 amino acids. Trimming pared 1 base from V and 4 bases from J, leaving 13 bases between.

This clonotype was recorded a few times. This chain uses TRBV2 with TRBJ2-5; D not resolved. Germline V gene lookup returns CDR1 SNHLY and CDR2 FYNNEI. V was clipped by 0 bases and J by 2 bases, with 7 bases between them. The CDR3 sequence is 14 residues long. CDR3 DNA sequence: TGTGCCAGCAGTGAAGCGGCCACTCAAGAGACCCAGTACTTC. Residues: CASSEAATQETQYF.

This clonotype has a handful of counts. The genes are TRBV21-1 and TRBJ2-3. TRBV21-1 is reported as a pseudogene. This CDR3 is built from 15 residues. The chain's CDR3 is CASQYYRLSTDTQYF. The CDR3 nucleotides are TGTGCCAGTCAATATTACAGACTGAGCACAGATACGCAGTATTTT.

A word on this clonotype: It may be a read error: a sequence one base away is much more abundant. In DNA form, the CDR3 reads TGTGCCATCAGACCTTCGACCCAACACTCTACCGGGGAGCGGTTTTTT. This gives the protein CAIRPSTQHSTGERFF. The rearrangement uses TRBV10-3 and TRBJ2-2; D might be TRBD2 (5 bases). Germline CDR1 and CDR2: ENHRY and SYGVKD. The CDR3 runs to 16 residues.

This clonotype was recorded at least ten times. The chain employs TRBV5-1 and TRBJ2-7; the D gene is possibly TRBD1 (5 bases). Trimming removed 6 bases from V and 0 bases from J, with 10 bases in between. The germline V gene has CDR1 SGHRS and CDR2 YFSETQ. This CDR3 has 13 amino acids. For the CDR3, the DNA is TGCGCCAGCATGACAGAGAACTCCTACGAGCAGTACTTC. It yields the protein CASMTENSYEQYF.

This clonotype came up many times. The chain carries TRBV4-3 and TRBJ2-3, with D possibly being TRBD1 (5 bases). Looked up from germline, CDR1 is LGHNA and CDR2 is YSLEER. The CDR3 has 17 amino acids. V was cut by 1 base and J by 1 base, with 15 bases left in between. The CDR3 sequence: CASSQGGPGWGTDTQYF. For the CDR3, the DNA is TGCGCCAGCAGCCAAGGGGGCCCCGGGTGGGGCACAGATACGCAGTATTTT.

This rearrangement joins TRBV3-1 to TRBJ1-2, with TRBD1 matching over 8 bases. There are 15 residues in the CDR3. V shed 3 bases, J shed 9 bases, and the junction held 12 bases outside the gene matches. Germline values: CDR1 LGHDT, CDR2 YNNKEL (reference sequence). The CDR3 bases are TGTGCCAGCAGCCAGCGGACAGGGTCGGGTAAGAGCTACACCTTC. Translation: CASSQRTGSGKSYTF.

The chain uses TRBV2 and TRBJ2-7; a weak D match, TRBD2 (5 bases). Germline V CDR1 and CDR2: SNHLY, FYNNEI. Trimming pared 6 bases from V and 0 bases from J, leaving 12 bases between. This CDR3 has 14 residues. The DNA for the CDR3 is TGTGCCAGCAGAGAGGAGGATGTCTCCTACGAGCAGTACTTC. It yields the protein CASREEDVSYEQYF.

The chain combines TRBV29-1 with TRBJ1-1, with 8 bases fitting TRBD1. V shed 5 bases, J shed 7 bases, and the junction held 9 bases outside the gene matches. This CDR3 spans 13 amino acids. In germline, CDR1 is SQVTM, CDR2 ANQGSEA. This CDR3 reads CSVLPGQAFEAFF. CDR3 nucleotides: TGCAGCGTTTTACCGGGACAGGCTTTTGAAGCTTTCTTT.

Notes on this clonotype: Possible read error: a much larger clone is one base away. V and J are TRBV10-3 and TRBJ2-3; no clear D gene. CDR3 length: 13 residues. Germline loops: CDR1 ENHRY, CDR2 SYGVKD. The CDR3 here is CAISEMSAATRYF. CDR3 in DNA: TGTGCCATCAGTGAGATGTCGGCTGCCACGCGGTATTTT.

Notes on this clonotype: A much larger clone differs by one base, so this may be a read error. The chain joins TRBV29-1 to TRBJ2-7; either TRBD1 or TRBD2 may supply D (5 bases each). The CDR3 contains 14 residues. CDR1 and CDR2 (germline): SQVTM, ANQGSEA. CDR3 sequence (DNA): TGCAGCGTATCCGGGGCAGTAACCTCCTACGAGCAGTGCTTC. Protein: CSVSGAVTSYEQCF.

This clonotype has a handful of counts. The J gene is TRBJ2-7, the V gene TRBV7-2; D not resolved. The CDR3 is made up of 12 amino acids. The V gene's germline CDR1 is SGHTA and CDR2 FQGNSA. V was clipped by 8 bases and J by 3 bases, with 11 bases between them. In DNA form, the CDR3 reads TGTGCCAGCTCGTGGACGGTCTACGAGCAGTACTTC. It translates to CASSWTVYEQYF.

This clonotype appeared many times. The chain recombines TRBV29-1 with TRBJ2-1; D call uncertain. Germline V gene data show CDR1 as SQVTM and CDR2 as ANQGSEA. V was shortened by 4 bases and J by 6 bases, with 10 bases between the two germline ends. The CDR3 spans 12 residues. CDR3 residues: CSVAYRTNEQFF. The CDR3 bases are TGCAGCGTTGCTTACAGAACCAATGAGCAGTTCTTC.

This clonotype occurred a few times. The CDR3 DNA reads TGTGCCAGCTCACCGGGGCAGGCGGGCTACGAGCAGTACTTC. Translation: CASSPGQAGYEQYF. The chain uses TRBV18 and TRBJ2-7; tentatively, D is TRBD1 or TRBD2 (5 bases each). Germline CDR1 KGHSH, CDR2 LQKENI. The CDR3 covers 14 residues. Trimming removed 3 bases from V and 3 bases from J, with 12 bases in between.

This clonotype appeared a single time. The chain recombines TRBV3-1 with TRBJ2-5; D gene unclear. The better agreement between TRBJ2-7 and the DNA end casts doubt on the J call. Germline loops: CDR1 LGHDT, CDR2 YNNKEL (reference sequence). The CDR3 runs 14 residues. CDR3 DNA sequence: TGTGCCAGCAGCCGTAATAGGTCGCCCTACGAGCAGTACTTC. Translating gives CASSRNRSPYEQYF.

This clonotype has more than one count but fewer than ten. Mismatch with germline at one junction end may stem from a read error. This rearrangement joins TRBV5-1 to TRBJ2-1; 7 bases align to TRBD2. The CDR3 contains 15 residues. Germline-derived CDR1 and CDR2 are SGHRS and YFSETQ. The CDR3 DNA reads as TGCGCCAGCATCAAACAGCGGGGCGGAACCTATGAGCAGTTCTTT. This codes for CASIKQRGGTYEQFF.

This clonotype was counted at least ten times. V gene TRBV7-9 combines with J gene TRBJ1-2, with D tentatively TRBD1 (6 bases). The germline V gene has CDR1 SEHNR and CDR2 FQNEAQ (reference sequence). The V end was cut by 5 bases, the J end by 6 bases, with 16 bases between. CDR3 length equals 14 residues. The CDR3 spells CASSGYRGAHGYTF. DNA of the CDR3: TGTGCCAGCAGCGGGTACCGGGGGGCACATGGCTACACCTTC.

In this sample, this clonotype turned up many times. Here the CDR3 DNA reads TGCAGCGTCGCCTCGAAGGGGTTTCACAATGAGCAGTTCTTC. Translation gives CSVASKGFHNEQFF. The chain combines TRBV29-1 with TRBJ2-1; tentative D call: TRBD1 (5 bases). The V end was cut by 6 bases, the J end by 5 bases, with 17 bases between. The CDR3 sequence is 14 residues long. CDR1 and CDR2 from the germline V gene are SQVTM and ANQGSEA.

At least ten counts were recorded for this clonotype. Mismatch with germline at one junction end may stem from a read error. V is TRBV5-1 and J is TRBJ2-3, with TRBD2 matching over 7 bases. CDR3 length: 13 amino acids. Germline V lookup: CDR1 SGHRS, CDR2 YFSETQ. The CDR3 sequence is CASSLAGVDTQYF. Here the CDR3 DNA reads TGTGCCAGCAGCTTAGCGGGTGTGGATACGCAGTATTTT.

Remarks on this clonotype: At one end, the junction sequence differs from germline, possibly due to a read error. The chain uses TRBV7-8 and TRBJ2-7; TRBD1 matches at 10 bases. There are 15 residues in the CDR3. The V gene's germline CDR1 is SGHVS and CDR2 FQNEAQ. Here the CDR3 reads CANSLGTGVIYEQYF. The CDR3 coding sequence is TGTGCCAACAGCTTGGGGACAGGGGTCATCTACGAGCAGTACTTC.

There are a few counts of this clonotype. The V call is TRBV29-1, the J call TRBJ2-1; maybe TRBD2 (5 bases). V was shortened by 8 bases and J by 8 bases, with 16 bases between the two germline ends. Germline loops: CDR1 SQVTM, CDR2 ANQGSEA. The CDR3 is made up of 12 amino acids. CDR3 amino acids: CSSRGRLDEQFF. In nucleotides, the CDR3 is TGCAGCAGCCGGGGAAGACTGGATGAGCAGTTCTTC.

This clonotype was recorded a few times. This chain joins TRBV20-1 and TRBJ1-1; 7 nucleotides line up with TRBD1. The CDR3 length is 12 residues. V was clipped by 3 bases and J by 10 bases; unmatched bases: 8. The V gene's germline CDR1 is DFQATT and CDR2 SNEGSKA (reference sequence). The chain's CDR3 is CSASPTGLGAFF. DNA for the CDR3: TGCAGTGCTAGCCCGACAGGGTTGGGAGCTTTCTTT.

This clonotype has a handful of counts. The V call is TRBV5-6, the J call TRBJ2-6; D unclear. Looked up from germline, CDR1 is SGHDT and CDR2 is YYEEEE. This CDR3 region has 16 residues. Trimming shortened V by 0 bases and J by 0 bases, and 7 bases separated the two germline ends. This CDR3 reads CASSLVLRSGANVLTF. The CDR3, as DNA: TGTGCCAGCAGCTTGGTGCTCCGCTCTGGGGCCAACGTCCTGACTTTC.

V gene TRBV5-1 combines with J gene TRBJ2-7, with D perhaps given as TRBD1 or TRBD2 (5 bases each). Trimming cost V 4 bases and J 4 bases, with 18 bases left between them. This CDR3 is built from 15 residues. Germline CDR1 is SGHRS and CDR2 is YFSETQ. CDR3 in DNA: TGCGCCAGCAGCGTGTTCGGGGCAGCGACTTACGAGCAGTACTTC. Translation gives CASSVFGAATYEQYF.

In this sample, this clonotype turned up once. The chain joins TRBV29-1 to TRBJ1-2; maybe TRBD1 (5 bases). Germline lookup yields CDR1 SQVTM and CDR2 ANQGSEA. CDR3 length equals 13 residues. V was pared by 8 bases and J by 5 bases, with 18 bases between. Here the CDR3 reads CSTLGGTLYGYTF. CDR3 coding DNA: TGCAGCACATTGGGGGGAACCTTATATGGCTACACCTTC.

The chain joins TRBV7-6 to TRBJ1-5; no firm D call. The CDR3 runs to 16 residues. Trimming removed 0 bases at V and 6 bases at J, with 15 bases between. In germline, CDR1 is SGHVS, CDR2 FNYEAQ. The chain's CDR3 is CASSLAGGLRAQPQHF. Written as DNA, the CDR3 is TGTGCCAGCAGCTTAGCGGGCGGTCTTCGGGCTCAGCCCCAGCATTTT.